This is a list of T cell receptor beta chains from one sample in a study of control samples from healthy donors and cancer patients. Assay: immunoSEQ multiplex PCR; the TCRdb copy retains only in-frame clones and omits some. This repertoire shows 150,000 or so clones, 90% to 95% found once; its top ten account for about 8.5%. Sample: blood. These receptors originate from a middle-aged woman in good health. Both conserved end residues are part of each CDR3. The D gene is left open where the match is weak. Only some rows state a clone size, as once, few, many or a class for expanded clones.

j_gene | abundance | d_gene | v_gene | CDR3nt | CDR3aa
TRBJ1-5 | - | - | TRBV10-1 | TGCGCCAGCAGTGGGTCCGTCGTAGTGAGGCCCCAGCATTTT | CASSGSVVVRPQHF
TRBJ2-7 | once | - | TRBV6-2/TRBV6-3 | TGTGCCAGCAGTTACGCATCCCAGGGTAGCGACGAGCAGTACTTC | CASSYASQGSDEQYF
TRBJ1-6 | - | - | TRBV27 | TGTGCCAGCAGTCGAGACAGGTTCAATTCACCCCTCCACTTT | CASSRDRFNSPLHF
TRBJ1-1 | once | - | TRBV3-1/TRBV3-2 | TGTGCCAGCAGCCGAGTGGGGGGCACTGAAGCTTTCTTT | CASSRVGGTEAFF
TRBJ1-3 | - | - | TRBV11-2 | TGTGCCAGCAGCTGGAGGACGGGAAACACCATATATTTT | CASSWRTGNTIYF
TRBJ2-1 | once | TRBD2 | TRBV9 | TGTGCCAGCAGCGCGTCGCGGGGGGCGGGGTACAATGAGCAGTTCTTC | CASSASRGAGYNEQFF
TRBJ1-2 | - | TRBD1 | TRBV7-9 | TGTGCCAGCAGCTCTACCTCCTGGGACAGGGCCTATGGCTACACCTTC | CASSSTSWDRAYGYTF
TRBJ2-5 | - | - | TRBV13 | TGTGCCAGCAGCTTCCCTGCGGGGAGGCAAGAGACCCAGTACTTC | CASSFPAGRQETQYF
TRBJ1-1 | once | - | TRBV5-1 | TGCGCCAGCAGCTTGGGTTTAGGGGGACCGGGGATGAACACTGAAGCTTTCTTT | CASSLGLGGPGMNTEAFF
TRBJ2-5 | once | - | TRBV6-2/TRBV6-3 | TGTGCCAGCAGTTACTGGGAGACCCAGTACTTC | CASSYWETQYF